Listed below are T cell receptor beta chains from one sample, sequenced in a study of blood T cell repertoires in COVID-19. The protocol was immunoSEQ multiplex PCR, while the TCRdb copy is restricted to in-frame clones and leaves out a portion. The table lists some 500,000 clones, 70% to 90% of them singletons. Input material: PBMCs or T cells enriched from blood (not recorded which). The receptors come from a woman between 40 and 55 years old who had recovered from COVID-19. CDR3s include the opening cysteine and the closing phenylalanine or tryptophan. Fields, in order: V gene, D gene, J gene, clone size, CDR3 protein. A D gene is named only where the DNA matches it firmly. Not every row has a clone size; where given, it reads once, few, many or a size class.

TRBV11-2,TRBD2,TRBJ2-7,NA,CASSSTVLAGKNEQYF
TRBV15,NA,TRBJ1-6,NA,CATSRDRGPGDSPLHF
TRBV29-1,NA,TRBJ2-3,NA,CSVVQGNTDTQYF
TRBV19,NA,TRBJ1-1,NA,CASSLTDYGYTEAFF
TRBV5-8,NA,TRBJ2-4,NA,CASSGLAKNIQYF
TRBV2,NA,TRBJ1-2,NA,CASSTGNAYGYTF
TRBV11-2,NA,TRBJ1-1,NA,CASRAGNTEAFF
TRBV5-8,NA,TRBJ2-7,NA,CASSRQKITAREEYF
TRBV19,NA,TRBJ1-1,NA,CASSDRGMNTEAFF
TRBV6-7,NA,TRBJ1-4,NA,CASSWDTNNEKLFF
TRBV19,NA,TRBJ1-2,NA,CASSIGDIWDYGYTF
TRBV12-5,NA,TRBJ2-7,NA,CASGVTNRVYEQYF
TRBV10-1,TRBD2,TRBJ2-1,once,CASSTGTRGSEQFF
TRBV19,NA,TRBJ1-6,NA,CATKTTHGHYNSPLHF
TRBV28,NA,TRBJ1-2,few,CASSPSGTTNYGYTF
TRBV18,TRBD1,TRBJ1-5,NA,CASSPPGTGAWGNQPQHF
TRBV6-6,NA,TRBJ1-2,NA,CASSGGDTGYTF
TRBV11-1,NA,TRBJ2-1,NA,CASSLVSSHNEQFF
TRBV4-1,TRBD1,TRBJ1-5,NA,CASSQKGQGDGNQPQHF
TRBV24-1,TRBD2,TRBJ2-1,NA,CATSDPSGPSGSSYNEQFF
TRBV10-3,TRBD1,TRBJ1-4,NA,CAISELMGQGGEKLFF
TRBV28,TRBD1,TRBJ1-6,NA,CASSPGQGLSWHHSPLHF
TRBV4-3,NA,TRBJ2-1,NA,CASSQFRAGKGEQFF
TRBV19,NA,TRBJ2-1,NA,CASSSGYTYNEQFF
TRBV12-5,NA,TRBJ2-1,NA,CASGLVQIEQFF
TRBV4-3,NA,TRBJ1-1,NA,CASSQELGINTEAFF
TRBV10-1,NA,TRBJ2-6,NA,CASSGGGAGANVLTF
TRBV10-3,NA,TRBJ2-5,NA,CAISESGTGAETQYF
TRBV7-2,TRBD1,TRBJ1-1,NA,CASSLGDRGTEAFF
TRBV27,TRBD2,TRBJ2-1,NA,CASRPGLAGGGGYHNEQFF
TRBV30,TRBD1,TRBJ2-7,NA,CAWIATGAGEQYF
TRBV5-1,TRBD2,TRBJ2-1,NA,CASSLGLAGGINEQFF
TRBV2,NA,TRBJ1-1,NA,CASSMAPDTEAFF
TRBV30,TRBD1,TRBJ1-2,NA,CGLDGGGADGYTF
TRBV27,NA,TRBJ2-7,NA,CASSWRRAMSYEQYF
TRBV9,TRBD1,TRBJ2-3,NA,CASSVGTGHPTDTQYF
TRBV6-5,TRBD2,TRBJ2-3,NA,CASSESGLALDTQYF
TRBV7-2,NA,TRBJ1-2,NA,CASSLGFRVYYGYTF
TRBV15,NA,TRBJ2-5,once,CATSTLRGTPGRTQYF
TRBV5-1,NA,TRBJ2-3,NA,CASNRRAGPTDTQYF
TRBV6-5,NA,TRBJ1-2,NA,CASKTVNYGYTF
TRBV30,TRBD2,TRBJ2-3,NA,CAWHTGTSGRRNTDTQYF
TRBV24-1,TRBD1,TRBJ2-7,many,CATSDPRGTGNYEQYF
TRBV2,TRBD1,TRBJ2-1,NA,CASRGQVYNEQFF
TRBV5-4,NA,TRBJ2-1,NA,CASSSLQGEQFF
TRBV15,NA,TRBJ1-2,NA,CATSRRSQIPNYGYTF
TRBV24-1,NA,TRBJ2-1,NA,CATSDPGTGSRLTSRVGLNEQFF
TRBV7-9,NA,TRBJ1-4,NA,CASSSFRGPTTNEKLFF
TRBV12-1,NA,TRBJ2-1,few,CASPPIYNEQFF
TRBV3-1/TRBV3-2,NA,TRBJ1-2,NA,CASSPQGITNYGYTF
TRBV29-1,NA,TRBJ1-2,once,CSVGRSDGYTF
TRBV7-7,NA,TRBJ2-2,NA,CASSFGGTGELFF
TRBV18,NA,TRBJ1-5,NA,CASSPSGYNQPQHF
TRBV25-1,NA,TRBJ1-2,NA,CASRYREGGYTF
TRBV3-1/TRBV3-2,NA,TRBJ1-2,NA,CASSQDLGVGYTF
TRBV9,NA,TRBJ2-3,NA,CASSVVQGYTDTQYF
TRBV6-1,NA,TRBJ1-6,NA,CASSERGGLGGNSPLHF
TRBV23-1,NA,TRBJ1-1,NA,CASSQSSMNTEAFF
TRBV4-1,NA,TRBJ1-1,once,CASSQDFGGSTEAFF
TRBV11-2,NA,TRBJ2-5,NA,CASSLDREETQYF